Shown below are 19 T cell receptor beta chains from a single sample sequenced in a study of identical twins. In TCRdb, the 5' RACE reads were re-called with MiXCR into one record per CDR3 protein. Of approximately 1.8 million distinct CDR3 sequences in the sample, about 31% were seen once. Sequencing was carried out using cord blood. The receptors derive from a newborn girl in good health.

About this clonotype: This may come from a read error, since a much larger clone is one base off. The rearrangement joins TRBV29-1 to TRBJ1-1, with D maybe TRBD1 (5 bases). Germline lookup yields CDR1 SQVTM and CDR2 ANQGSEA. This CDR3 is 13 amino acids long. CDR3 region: CGVEGRVNTEAFF. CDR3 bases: TGCGGCGTTGAGGGCAGGGTGAACACTGAAGCTTTCTTT.

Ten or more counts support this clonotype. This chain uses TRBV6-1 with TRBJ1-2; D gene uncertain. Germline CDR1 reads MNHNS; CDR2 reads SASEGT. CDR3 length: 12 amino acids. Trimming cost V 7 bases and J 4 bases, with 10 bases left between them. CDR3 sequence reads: CASTASVYGYTF. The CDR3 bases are TGTGCCAGCACCGCATCGGTCTATGGCTACACCTTC.

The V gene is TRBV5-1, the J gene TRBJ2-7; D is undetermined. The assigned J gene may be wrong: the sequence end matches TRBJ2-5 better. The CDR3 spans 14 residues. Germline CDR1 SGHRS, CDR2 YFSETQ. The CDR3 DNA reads TGCGCCAGCAGCTTGGGGCAACAGTGGGAGACCCAGTACTTC. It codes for CASSLGQQWETQYF.

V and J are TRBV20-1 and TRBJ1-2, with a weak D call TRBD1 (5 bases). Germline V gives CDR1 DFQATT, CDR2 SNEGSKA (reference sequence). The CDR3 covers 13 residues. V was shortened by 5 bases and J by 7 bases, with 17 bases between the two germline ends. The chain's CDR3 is CSARDPWGSGYTF. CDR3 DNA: TGCAGTGCTCGGGACCCCTGGGGGTCTGGCTACACCTTC.

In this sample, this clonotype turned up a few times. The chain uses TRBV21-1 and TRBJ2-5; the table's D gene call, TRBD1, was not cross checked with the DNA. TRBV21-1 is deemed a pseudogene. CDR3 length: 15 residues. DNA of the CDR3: TGTGCCAGCAGCAAAGTTGAGGGGCCGAAAGAGACCCAGTACTTC. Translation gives CASSKVEGPKETQYF.

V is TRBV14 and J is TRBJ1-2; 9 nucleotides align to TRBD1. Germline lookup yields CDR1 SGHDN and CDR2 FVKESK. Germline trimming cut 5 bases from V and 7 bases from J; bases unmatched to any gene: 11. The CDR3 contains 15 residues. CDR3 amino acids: CASSSPGQGLSGYTF. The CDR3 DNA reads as TGTGCCAGCAGCTCACCGGGACAGGGCCTTTCTGGCTACACCTTC. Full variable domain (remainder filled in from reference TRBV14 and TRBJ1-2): EAGVTQFPSHSVIEKGQTVTLRCDPISGHDNLYWYRRVMGKEIKFLLHFVKESKQDESGMPNNRFLAERTGGTYSTLKVQPAELEDSGVYFCASSSPGQGLSGYTFGSGTRLTVV.

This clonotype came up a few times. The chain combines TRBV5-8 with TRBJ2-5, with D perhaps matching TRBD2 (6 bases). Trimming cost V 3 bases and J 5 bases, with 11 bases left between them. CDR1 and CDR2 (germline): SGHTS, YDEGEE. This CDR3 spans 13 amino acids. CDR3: CASSWGRWETQYF. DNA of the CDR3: TGTGCCAGCAGCTGGGGGAGGTGGGAGACCCAGTACTTC. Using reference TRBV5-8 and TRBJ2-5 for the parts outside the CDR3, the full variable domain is EAGVTQSPTHLIKTRGQQATLRCSPISGHTSVYWYQQALGLGLQFLLWYDEGEERNRGNFPPRFSGRQFPNYSSELNVNALELEDSALYLCASSWGRWETQYFGPGTRLLVL.

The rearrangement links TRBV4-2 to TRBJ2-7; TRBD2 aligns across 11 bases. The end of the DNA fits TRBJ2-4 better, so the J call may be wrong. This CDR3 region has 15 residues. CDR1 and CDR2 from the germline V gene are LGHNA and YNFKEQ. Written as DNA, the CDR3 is TGTGCCAGCAGCCAAACGGGACTAGCGGAAAACATTCAGTACTTC. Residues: CASSQTGLAENIQYF.

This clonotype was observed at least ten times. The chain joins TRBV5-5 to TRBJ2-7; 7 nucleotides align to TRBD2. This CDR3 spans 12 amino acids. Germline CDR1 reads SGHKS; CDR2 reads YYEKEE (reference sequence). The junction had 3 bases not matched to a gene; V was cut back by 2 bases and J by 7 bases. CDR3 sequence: CASSLGTTEQYF. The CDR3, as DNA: TGTGCCAGCAGCTTAGGGACTACGGAGCAGTACTTC. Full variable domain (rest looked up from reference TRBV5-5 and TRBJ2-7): DAGVTQSPTHLIKTRGQQVTLRCSPISGHKSVSWYQQVLGQGPQFIFQYYEKEERGRGNFPDRFSARQFPNYSSELNVNALLLGDSALYLCASSLGTTEQYFGPGTRLTVT.

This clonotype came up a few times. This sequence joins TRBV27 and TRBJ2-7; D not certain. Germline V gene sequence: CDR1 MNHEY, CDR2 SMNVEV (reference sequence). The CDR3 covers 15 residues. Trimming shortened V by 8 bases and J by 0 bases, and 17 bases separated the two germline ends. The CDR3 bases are TGTGCCAGCTCTCTCTCCGGGCAGTACTCCTACGAGCAGTACTTC. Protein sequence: CASSLSGQYSYEQYF.

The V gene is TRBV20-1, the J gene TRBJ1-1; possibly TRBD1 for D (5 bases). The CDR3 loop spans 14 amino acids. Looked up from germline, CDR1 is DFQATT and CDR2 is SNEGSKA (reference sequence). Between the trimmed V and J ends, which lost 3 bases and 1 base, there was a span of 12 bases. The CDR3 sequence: CSARVWGGNTEAFF. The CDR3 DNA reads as TGCAGTGCTAGGGTATGGGGGGGGAACACTGAAGCTTTCTTT.

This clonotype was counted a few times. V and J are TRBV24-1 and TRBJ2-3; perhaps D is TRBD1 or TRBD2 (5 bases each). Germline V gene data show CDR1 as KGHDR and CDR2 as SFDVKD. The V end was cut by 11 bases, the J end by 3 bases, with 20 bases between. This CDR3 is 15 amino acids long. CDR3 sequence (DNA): TGTGCCATAGCCAACCGGGACCACGGGACAGATACGCAGTATTTT. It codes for CAIANRDHGTDTQYF.

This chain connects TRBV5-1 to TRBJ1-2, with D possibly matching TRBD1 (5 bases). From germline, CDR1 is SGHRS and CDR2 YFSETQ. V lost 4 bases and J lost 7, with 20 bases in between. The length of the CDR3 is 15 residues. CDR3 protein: CASSPTGAGKSGYTF. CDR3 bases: TGCGCCAGCAGCCCAACCGGGGCAGGGAAGAGTGGCTACACCTTC.

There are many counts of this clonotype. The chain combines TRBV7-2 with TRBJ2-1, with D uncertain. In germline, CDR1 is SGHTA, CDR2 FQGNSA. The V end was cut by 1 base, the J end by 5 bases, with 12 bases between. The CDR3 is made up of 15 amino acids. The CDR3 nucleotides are TGTGCCAGCAGCTTAGACCGTGGCAGGAACAATGAGCAGTTCTTC. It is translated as CASSLDRGRNNEQFF.

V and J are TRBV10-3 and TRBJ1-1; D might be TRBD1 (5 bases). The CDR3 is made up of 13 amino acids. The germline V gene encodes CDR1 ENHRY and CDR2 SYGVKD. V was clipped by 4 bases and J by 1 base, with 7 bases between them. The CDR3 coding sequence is TGTGCCATCAGTGTGAGGGGGAACACTGAAGCTTTCTTT. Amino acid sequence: CAISVRGNTEAFF.

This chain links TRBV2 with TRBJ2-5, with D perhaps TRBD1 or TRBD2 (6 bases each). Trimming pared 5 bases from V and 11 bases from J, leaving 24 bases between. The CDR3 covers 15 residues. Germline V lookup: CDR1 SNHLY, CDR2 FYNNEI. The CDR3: CASSQGTGGLREQYF. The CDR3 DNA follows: TGTGCCAGCAGTCAGGGGACTGGAGGGCTCCGTGAGCAGTACTTC.

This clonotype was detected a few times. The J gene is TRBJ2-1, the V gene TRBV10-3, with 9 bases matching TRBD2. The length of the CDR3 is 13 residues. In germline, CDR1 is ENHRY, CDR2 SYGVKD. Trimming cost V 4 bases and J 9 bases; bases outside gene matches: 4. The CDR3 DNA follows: TGTGCCATCAGTGCCGCGGGAGGGGGTGAGCAGTTCTTC. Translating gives CAISAAGGGEQFF.

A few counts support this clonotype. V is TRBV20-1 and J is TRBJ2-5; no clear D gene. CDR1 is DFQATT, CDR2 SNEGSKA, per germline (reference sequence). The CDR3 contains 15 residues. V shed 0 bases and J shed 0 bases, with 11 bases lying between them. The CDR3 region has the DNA TGCAGTGCTAGAGATCGTAACTGGTACCAAGAGACCCAGTACTTC. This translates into CSARDRNWYQETQYF.

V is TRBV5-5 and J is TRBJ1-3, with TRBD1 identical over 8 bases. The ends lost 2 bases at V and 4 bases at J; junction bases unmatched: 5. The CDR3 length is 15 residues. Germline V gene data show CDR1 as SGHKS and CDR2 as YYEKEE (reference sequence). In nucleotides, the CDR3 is TGTGCCAGCAGCTTTGGACAGGGAAAAGGAAACACCATATATTTT. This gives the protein CASSFGQGKGNTIYF.